This T cell receptor beta chain is from a study of control samples from healthy donors and cancer patients. The CDR3 is 13 amino acids. The V gene lost 3 bases and the J gene lost 5 bases, with 10 bases spanning the gap. Per germline, CDR1 SEHNR and CDR2 FQNEAQ (reference sequence). TCRdb's table, derived via immunoSEQ multiplex PCR, lists solely in-frame clones and lacks some. This table has about 130,000 clones, roughly 90% appearing once. The receptor was isolated from a woman in her forties or fifties in good health. The chain is built from TRBV7-9 and TRBJ1-1; D remains ambiguous. The sample taken for sequencing was blood. CDR3 sequence (DNA): TGTGCCAGCAGCTTGGTAGGGATGACTGAAGCTTTCTTT. As protein: CASSLVGMTEAFF.